Below are 15 T cell receptor beta chains sequenced from a single sample in a study of blood T cells in healthy people across ages. For the second PCR, which ran for roughly 7 to 11 cycles, a sample-barcoded 5' primer and a J-beta primer mix were used. In TCRdb, the 5' RACE reads were re-called with MiXCR into one record per CDR3 protein. This sample has 650,000 or so distinct CDR3 sequences, with 45% to 60% found just once. The sample comprised blood. These receptors all stem from an elderly woman in good health.

Comments on this clonotype: Sequence at one end of the junction differs from germline and may be a read error. The rearrangement links TRBV18 to TRBJ2-4; 10 bases are shared with TRBD2. The germline CDR1 and CDR2 sequences are KGHSH and LQKENI. The CDR3 covers 18 residues. CDR3 DNA: TGTGCCAGCTCGACCGGGACTAGCGCCGTCGGGACCAAAAGCATTCAGTACTTC. Its protein is CASSTGTSAVGTKSIQYF. The full variable domain, completed using reference TRBV18 and TRBJ2-4, is NAGVMQNPRHLVRRRGQEARLRCSPMKGHSHVYWYRQLPEEGLKFMVYLQKENIIDESGMPKERFSAEFPKEGPSILRIQQVVRGDSAAYFCASSTGTSAVGTKSIQYFGAGTRLSVL.

A word on this clonotype: This may stem from a read error, because a much larger clone lies one nucleotide away. The chain uses TRBV20-1 and TRBJ1-2, with D perhaps matching TRBD1 (6 bases). CDR3 length equals 15 residues. The germline gives CDR1 DFQATT, CDR2 SNEGSKA (reference sequence). The V end lost 6 bases, the J end lost 8 bases, and 25 bases lay between the germline ends. DNA for the CDR3: TGCAGTGCAAAGGAGGGACATGGGAGCGTCAAGGGCTACACCTTC. As protein: CSAKEGHGSVKGYTF.

The chain uses TRBV9 and TRBJ2-6; no clear D gene. Trimming removed 2 bases at V and 2 bases at J, with 8 bases between. Looked up from germline, CDR1 is SGDLS and CDR2 is YYNGEE. This CDR3 has 15 residues. The CDR3 loop reads CASSVRKAGANVLTF. CDR3 DNA: TGTGCCAGCAGCGTTCGGAAAGCTGGGGCCAACGTCCTGACTTTC.

The CDR3 protein is CASSHGFSYEQYV. CDR3 nucleotides: TGTGCCAGCAGCCACGGCTTTTCCTACGAGCAGTACGTC. The genes are TRBV3-1 and TRBJ2-7, with unresolved D. CDR1 is LGHDT, CDR2 YNNKEL, per germline (reference sequence). Deletions cut 3 bases from V and 1 base from J, with 7 bases between. The CDR3 is made up of 13 amino acids.

The J gene is TRBJ2-5, the V gene TRBV7-2; the match to TRBD2 covers 16 bases. The CDR3 covers 15 residues. V shed 3 bases and J 12 bases; nucleotides not matched to a gene: 7. The germline V gene encodes CDR1 SGHTA and CDR2 FQGNSA. The CDR3 sequence is CASSLGTSGGAFKYF. In nucleotides, the CDR3 is TGTGCCAGCAGCTTGGGGACTAGCGGGGGGGCCTTCAAGTACTTC.

This clonotype was counted a single time. The chain joins TRBV7-2 to TRBJ2-5; the D is unclear. Trimming pared 5 bases from V and 11 bases from J, leaving 15 bases between. This CDR3 region has 12 residues. Looked up from germline, CDR1 is SGHTA and CDR2 is FQGNSA. The CDR3 here is CASSRLNTEQYF. Written as DNA, the CDR3 is TGTGCCAGCAGCAGGCTCAACACTGAGCAGTACTTC.

The DNA for the CDR3 is TGTGCCAGCTCACCGCGGTTGGGGGCGTCGGACACTGAAGCTTTCTTT. It specifies CASSPRLGASDTEAFF. This sequence joins TRBV18 and TRBJ1-1; D perhaps matches TRBD1 (6 bases). The CDR3 is 16 amino acids. CDR1 is KGHSH, CDR2 LQKENI, per germline. V shed 3 bases and J shed 3 bases, with 17 bases lying between them.

This clonotype has ten or more counts. This sequence joins TRBV20-1 and TRBJ2-1; 14 nucleotides match TRBD2. The germline gives CDR1 DFQATT, CDR2 SNEGSKA (reference sequence). CDR3 size: 14 residues. Trimming took 4 bases from V and 9 from J; bases not matched to a gene: 5. CDR3 coding DNA: TGCAGTGCTAAGACTAGCGGGGGGGCTGGTGAGCAGTTCTTC. Translation gives CSAKTSGGAGEQFF.

This rearrangement joins TRBV27 to TRBJ1-3; D is uncertain. The CDR3 loop spans 13 amino acids. With 10 bases removed from V and 0 bases from J, the gap between germline ends came to 10 bases. Germline V CDR1 and CDR2: MNHEY, SMNVEV (reference sequence). CDR3 in DNA: TGTGCCACCAGGAGGCTCTCTGGAAACACCATATATTTT. Translated, it gives CATRRLSGNTIYF.

The chain is built from TRBV27 and TRBJ1-3, with unresolved D. The V end was cut by 0 bases, the J end by 4 bases, with 10 bases between. Germline V lookup: CDR1 MNHEY, CDR2 SMNVEV (reference sequence). The CDR3 has 15 residues. CDR3 sequence (DNA): TGTGCCAGCAGTTTATCAAGGCTGGGGGGAAACACCATATATTTT. Residues: CASSLSRLGGNTIYF.

Remarks on this clonotype: A read error may explain this, as a much larger clone is one base away. The chain joins TRBV5-1 to TRBJ2-1; D not resolved. Germline V CDR1 and CDR2: SGHRS, YFSETQ. This CDR3 is built from 13 residues. Trimming cost V 6 bases and J 0 bases, with 7 bases left between them. CDR3 coding DNA: TGCGCCAGCATTGACTCCTCCTACAATGAGCAGTTCTTC. It codes for CASIDSSYNEQFF.

The CDR3 region has the DNA TGTGCCACCAGCAGAGGCGACAGCTCCTTTACCTACGAGCAGTACTTC. Translation: CATSRGDSSFTYEQYF. The V call is TRBV15, the J call TRBJ2-5, with a weak D call TRBD1 (5 bases). The end of the DNA is better explained by TRBJ2-7, so the J call may be wrong. The CDR3 totals 16 residues. The germline gives CDR1 LNHNV, CDR2 YYDKDF (reference sequence).

This clonotype was detected only a few times. A read error may be the cause here, since a much bigger clone is one base away. CDR3 sequence (DNA): TGCAGGGCTACGGCAGCCACAGATACGCAGTATTTT. Translation: CRATAATDTQYF. This chain uses TRBV20-1 with TRBJ2-3, with no clear D. This CDR3 has 12 amino acids. CDR1 and CDR2 from the germline V gene are DFQATT and SNEGSKA (reference sequence).

The chain links TRBV28 to TRBJ2-1, with D possibly TRBD1 on 5 matching bases. The CDR3 is made up of 15 amino acids. CDR1 MDHEN and CDR2 SYDVKM come from the germline V gene. Trimming took 2 bases from V and 2 from J, leaving 10 bases between them. Written as DNA, the CDR3 is TGTGCCAGCAGTTTAAATTGGGGCACCTACAATGAGCAGTTCTTC. This translates into CASSLNWGTYNEQFF.

The chain combines TRBV5-1 with TRBJ2-1; possibly TRBD1 for D (8 bases). Germline V gene data show CDR1 as SGHRS and CDR2 as YFSETQ. This CDR3 comprises 17 residues. V gave up 0 bases and J gave up 5 bases, with 18 bases separating them. The CDR3 is CASSLVGGDRHHNEQFF. The CDR3, as DNA: TGCGCCAGCAGCTTGGTGGGAGGGGACAGGCACCACAATGAGCAGTTCTTC.